This is a list of T cell receptor beta chains from one sample in a study of blood T cell repertoires in COVID-19. Measured with immunoSEQ multiplex PCR; TCRdb has only the in-frame clones, and not every one. Counted here are tens of thousands of clones, 70% to 85% occurring once; the ten biggest clones make up under 4.5%. The sample consisted of peripheral blood. These receptors originate from an older woman with acute or convalescent COVID-19. The conserved cysteine and the conserved F or W are not part of the CDR3 here.

V: TRBV18; J: TRBJ1-3; CDR3: ASSSTGGSGNTIY
V: TRBV6-6; J: TRBJ2-1; CDR3: ASSPGQGPYNEQF
V: TRBV6-5; J: TRBJ1-6; CDR3: ASSYSTRGYSPLH
V: TRBV6-6; J: TRBJ2-1; CDR3: ASSQVGQGSYNEQF
V: TRBV2; J: TRBJ2-1; CDR3: ASSLRRGQEQF
V: TRBV7-2; J: TRBJ1-1; CDR3: ASSSAWVSGTEAF
V: TRBV27; J: TRBJ2-1; CDR3: ASSSSGTRRVNEQF
V: TRBV28; J: TRBJ1-5; CDR3: ASREEDRHNQPQH
V: TRBV18; J: TRBJ2-2; CDR3: ASSQGQVYGELF
V: TRBV2; J: TRBJ2-1; CDR3: ASMELYNEQF
V: TRBV19; J: TRBJ2-1; CDR3: ASSTSGGYNEQF
V: TRBV29-1; J: TRBJ1-1; CDR3: SVSTTLNTEAF
V: TRBV28; J: TRBJ1-2; CDR3: ASTSWTGKNYGYT
V: TRBV19; J: TRBJ1-3; CDR3: ASSADSFPGNTIY
V: TRBV23-1; J: TRBJ2-4; CDR3: ASSQPTGLKNIQY
V: TRBV30; J: TRBJ1-6; CDR3: AWSRTRTGSYNSPLH
V: TRBV19; J: TRBJ1-4; CDR3: ASSIGTGSEKLF
V: TRBV7-2; J: TRBJ1-3; CDR3: ASRKQGTSGNTIY
V: TRBV2; J: TRBJ1-2; CDR3: ASRTRDSSGYT
V: TRBV3-1/TRBV3-2; J: TRBJ1-6; CDR3: ASAWTGTNSPLH
V: TRBV27; J: TRBJ1-2; CDR3: ASRKRTGSGSLVRYT
V: TRBV5-5; J: TRBJ1-2; CDR3: ASSPGFRMEGYT
V: TRBV18; J: TRBJ1-5; CDR3: ASSPSTGGRRNQPQH
V: TRBV18; J: TRBJ2-6; CDR3: ASSPEGAYSGANVLT
V: TRBV13; J: TRBJ2-3; CDR3: ASSLAGGLTDTQY
V: TRBV2; J: TRBJ1-6; CDR3: ARRTGTNSPLH
V: TRBV19; J: TRBJ1-4; CDR3: ASSIISAGDAKLF
V: TRBV28; J: TRBJ1-1; CDR3: ASRTGSANTEAF
V: TRBV5-1; J: TRBJ2-2; CDR3: ASSLDDGSGELF
V: TRBV11-3; J: TRBJ2-1; CDR3: ASSTRTGTKNNEQF
V: TRBV23-1; J: TRBJ2-7; CDR3: ASSQGQLLGEQY
V: TRBV24-1; J: TRBJ2-1; CDR3: ATQDTGVEAYNEQF
V: TRBV18; J: TRBJ1-1; CDR3: ASSPRSGEGAEAF